This T cell receptor beta chain was obtained from a study of blood T cell repertoires in COVID-19 (dated by TCRdb to 2019 to 2021). Some background on the complete study: Samples from collaborators originated in the United States, Italy and Spain and spanned both the acute and convalescent phases of COVID-19. The material from the prospective study consisted of cDNA or gDNA derived from T cells, B-cell-depleted T cells, or PBMCs. Deeply sampled blood TCRbeta repertoires from subjects exposed to, actively infected with, or recovered from COVID-19 were included in the dataset. The repertoires were made available in a free public database intended to serve as a resource for research on the immune response to SARS-CoV-2. The samples were drawn from two sources: the first 160 participants of the ongoing ImmuneRACE study, and 1,200 or so subjects contributed by 6 global collaborators. A de-identified subject ID, COVID-19 status, age in years and sex were almost always included in the sample metadata. Where available, HLA class I and class II types were obtained from metadata supplied by the sample provider rather than from assay-based typing.

A note on this clone: This clone's antigen is unknown. Nothing much larger sits one base from this clone, and base qualities are not available.

The collaborating institutions used their own protocols to collect whole blood in K2EDTA tubes. For TCRbeta analysis, collaborator samples were shipped as frozen whole blood, as isolated PBMCs, or as DNA extracted from either sample type. TCRbeta CDR3 regions were amplified from genomic DNA using the immunoSEQ Assay, a bias-controlled multiplex PCR. On the study's bioinformatics: The number of nucleated cells in each sample was estimated from the amplification of reference gene primers within the assay. To quantify the absolute abundance of each unique TCRbeta CDR3 rearrangement, sequence reads were collapsed and filtered. For each sample, productive Simpson clonality was calculated by taking the square root of Simpson's diversity index across productive rearrangements. What TCRdb holds here is the immuneACCESS table cut down to in-frame rearrangements. Part of the clones is not present; checked against another copy, under half of the missing clones reflect an unresolved V gene, and the others are unexplained. That table supplies the V and J calls and clone size; D and trimming were determined from the DNA. The sample has 200,000 to 300,000 clones on record, 70% to 85% of them singletons. The ten largest clonotypes hold 3% to 3.5% of the sample.

From the germline V gene (reference sequence), CDR1 is GTSNPN and CDR2 is SVGIG. Relative to germline, V is 2 bases shorter and J is 6 bases shorter, with 15 bases between their ends. Taken from cysteine to phenylalanine, the CDR3 has 14 residues. This entry keeps only the CDR3 DNA: 42 bases, framed from base 1. Findings and caveats that apply to the study as a whole: The amount of clinical and demographic metadata varied by source and participant and was provided uncurated.

Sequenced input: peripheral blood. The rearrangement joined TRBV30 to TRBJ2-3; the D gene is possibly TRBD2, with 5 bases matching. The receptor's source is a woman older than 75 with acute or convalescent COVID-19. The CDR3 reads CAWSPGLPLDTQYF. The nucleotide sequence reads as follows: TGTGCCTGGAGTCCAGGACTTCCTCTGGATACGCAGTATTTT.